These T cell receptor beta chains were read from a single sample in a study of blood T cell repertoires in COVID-19. The method was immunoSEQ multiplex PCR; TCRdb's version includes in-frame clones alone and lacks a portion of them. The sample records hundreds of thousands of clones, around nine tenths being singletons. Source material: peripheral blood. The receptor set was obtained from a human donor in a cohort sampled during active COVID-19. Each CDR3 is given with its conserved first and last residue. The order of the fields is D gene, J gene, V gene, clone size, CDR3 protein, CDR3 DNA. A D gene is named only where the DNA matches it firmly. Expanded clones get a size class; other rows say once, few or many, or leave the size out.

. | TRBJ1-4 | TRBV5-5 | . | CASSSEGGTSGKLFF | TGTGCCAGCAGCTCAGAAGGGGGAACCTCTGGAAAACTGTTTTTT
. | TRBJ1-1 | TRBV19 | . | CASNNPGGEAFF | TGTGCCAGTAATAACCCGGGAGGGGAAGCTTTCTTT
. | TRBJ2-7 | TRBV14 | . | CASSQALPRVGVWEQYF | TGTGCCAGCAGCCAAGCCCTTCCCCGGGTCGGGGTGTGGGAGCAGTACTTC
TRBD2 | TRBJ2-2 | TRBV6-5 | few | CASSYGTSDTGELFF | TGTGCCAGCAGTTACGGGACTAGCGACACCGGGGAGCTGTTTTTT
. | TRBJ1-6 | TRBV3-1/TRBV3-2 | . | CASSQDGYSAGTNSPLHF | TGTGCCAGCAGCCAAGATGGTTACTCGGCAGGCACCAATTCACCCCTCCACTTT
TRBD2 | TRBJ2-3 | TRBV5-4 | . | CASSLKRGGGTDTQYF | TGTGCCAGCAGCTTGAAGCGGGGGGGCGGCACAGATACGCAGTATTTT
TRBD1 | TRBJ2-7 | TRBV6-5 | . | CASNRPGQSIYEQYF | TGTGCCAGCAACCGCCCGGGACAGAGCATCTACGAGCAGTACTTC
. | TRBJ2-1 | TRBV6-4 | few | CASSVAGHNEQFF | TGTGCCAGCAGTGTGGCAGGCCACAATGAGCAGTTCTTC
TRBD2 | TRBJ2-7 | TRBV5-1 | . | CASSPGTSGSLYEQYF | TGCGCCAGCAGCCCGGGGACTAGCGGGAGCCTCTACGAGCAGTACTTC
. | TRBJ1-1 | TRBV5-4 | once | CASSPFDSLNTEAFF | TGTGCCAGCAGCCCCTTCGACAGCCTGAACACTGAAGCTTTCTTT
. | TRBJ1-2 | TRBV30 | . | CAWSLAGALQCTF | TGTGCCTGGAGTCTCGCAGGGGCCCTTCAGTGCACCTTC
TRBD1 | TRBJ1-2 | TRBV6-5 | . | CASSYSGTGGENTF | TGTGCCAGCAGTTACTCCGGGACAGGGGGTGAGAACACCTTC
. | TRBJ2-1 | TRBV11-3 | . | CASRILKWQVLYNEQFF | TGTGCCAGCAGGATCCTAAAATGGCAGGTTCTATACAATGAGCAGTTCTTC
TRBD1 | TRBJ2-7 | TRBV15 | . | CATSTGQGMRNEQYF | TGTGCCACCAGCACCGGACAGGGGATGAGGAACGAGCAGTACTTC
. | TRBJ1-3 | TRBV19 | . | CASNRDDAGNTIYF | TGTGCCAGTAATCGGGATGACGCTGGAAACACCATATATTTT
TRBD1 | TRBJ1-2 | TRBV5-6 | . | CASSPLNNRDSHPSAF | TGTGCCAGCAGCCCATTGAACAACCGGGACAGCCACCCCAGCGCCTTC
. | TRBJ1-2 | TRBV2 | . | CASSEAAWGDGYTF | TGTGCCAGCAGTGAAGCGGCGTGGGGGGATGGCTACACCTTC
TRBD1 | TRBJ1-5 | TRBV6-5 | . | CASTGEGQINQPQHF | TGTGCCAGCACGGGTGAGGGACAGATAAATCAGCCCCAGCATTTT
. | TRBJ2-2 | TRBV20-1 | . | CSASSRKNTGELFF | TGCAGTGCTAGTAGCAGGAAGAACACCGGGGAGCTGTTTTTT
. | TRBJ1-1 | TRBV7-8 | . | CASSAPGEGNTEAFF | TGTGCCAGCAGCGCTCCAGGGGAGGGCAACACTGAAGCTTTCTTT
TRBD1 | TRBJ1-4 | TRBV30 | once | CAWRDRVGEKLFF | TGTGCCTGGAGGGACAGGGTTGGGGAAAAACTGTTTTTT
TRBD1 | TRBJ2-5 | TRBV18 | . | CASSQRQRQGVFETQYF | TGTGCCAGCTCACAGCGACAAAGACAGGGGGTTTTTGAGACCCAGTACTTC
TRBD2 | TRBJ2-1 | TRBV4-1 | . | CASREAGGPYEQFF | TGCGCCAGCAGAGAGGCGGGGGGGCCTTATGAGCAGTTCTTC
. | TRBJ1-3 | TRBV19 | once | CASSEDWYSGNTIYF | TGTGCCAGTAGTGAGGACTGGTACTCTGGAAACACCATATATTTT
. | TRBJ2-3 | TRBV19 | . | CASSSLSTDTQYF | TGTGCCAGTAGTTCACTAAGCACAGATACGCAGTATTTT